The 16 T cell receptor beta chains listed next were all sequenced from one sample in a study of identical twins' blood T cells. One entry per CDR3 protein, called by TCRdb with MiXCR from the 5' RACE reads. The data contain a few hundred thousand distinct CDR3 sequences, roughly 28% of them singletons. The sample consisted of PBMCs. Source of these receptors: a woman aged 18 to 55 in good health.

The chain recombines TRBV9 with TRBJ1-2; possible D gene TRBD1, 5 bases. The V end was cut by 3 bases, the J end by 4 bases, with 19 bases between. This CDR3 spans 16 amino acids. Germline V lookup: CDR1 SGDLS, CDR2 YYNGEE. The CDR3 nucleotides read TGTGCCAGCAGCGCCGAGGGGTGGGGCGCATTCTATGGCTACACCTTC. This encodes CASSAEGWGAFYGYTF. Based on the CDR3 plus reference TRBV9 and TRBJ1-2, the full variable domain is DSGVTQTPKHLITATGQRVTLRCSPRSGDLSVYWYQQSLDQGLQFLIQYYNGEERAKGNILERFSAQQFPDLHSELNLSSLELGDSALYFCASSAEGWGAFYGYTFGSGTRLTVV.

This clonotype was detected a few times. CDR3 coding DNA: TGTGCCAGCAGTTACTCGCGGGGGGGCGATGAGCAGTTCTTC. Its protein product is CASSYSRGGDEQFF. V is TRBV6-6 and J is TRBJ2-1, with 9 bases fitting TRBD2. This CDR3 comprises 14 residues. The ends lost 0 bases at V and 8 bases at J; junction bases unmatched: 2. Germline V lookup: CDR1 MNHNY, CDR2 SVGAGI (reference sequence).

This clonotype was found once. This sequence joins TRBV9 and TRBJ2-1; 8 bases align to TRBD2. V lost 3 bases to trimming and J lost 7 bases; unmatched junction nucleotides: 9. Looked up from germline, CDR1 is SGDLS and CDR2 is YYNGEE. The CDR3 sequence is 15 residues long. Here the CDR3 DNA reads TGTGCCAGCAGCGCAATATCGGGAGGGCCTAATGAGCAGTTCTTC. Translation gives CASSAISGGPNEQFF.

The chain has TRBV6-5 and TRBJ2-1; D might be TRBD2 (6 bases). V was cut by 6 bases and J by 2 bases, with 11 bases left in between. The germline V gene encodes CDR1 MNHEY and CDR2 SVGAGI. The CDR3 has 14 residues. The CDR3 is CASSGGEAYNEQFF. The CDR3 DNA is TGTGCCAGCAGCGGCGGGGAGGCCTACAATGAGCAGTTCTTC.

The sample holds many counts of this clonotype. The gene calls are TRBV12-3 or TRBV12-4 and TRBJ2-3, with D maybe TRBD2 (5 bases). Trimming took off 4 bases at V and 5 bases at J, with 7 bases between the two ends. CDR3 length equals 12 residues. DNA of the CDR3: TGTGCCAGCAGTTCCGCGGGAGATACGCAGTATTTT. It translates to CASSSAGDTQYF.

This clonotype was picked up many times. The chain uses TRBV3-1 and TRBJ2-1, with 8 nucleotides matching TRBD2. The trim removed 0 bases at V and 9 bases at J, leaving 10 bases unmatched. Per the germline V gene, CDR1 is LGHDT and CDR2 is YNNKEL (reference sequence). The CDR3 is 16 amino acids. CDR3 coding DNA: TGTGCCAGCAGCCAAGATCTAAGAGCGGGAGTCAGTGAGCAGTTCTTC. Protein: CASSQDLRAGVSEQFF.

This chain connects TRBV6-2 or TRBV6-3 to TRBJ1-1; no reliable D call. The V and J ends lost 1 base and 8 bases respectively, with 5 bases between them. Germline V gene lookup returns CDR1 MNHEY and CDR2 SVGEGT. The CDR3 contains 11 residues. In nucleotides, the CDR3 is TGTGCCAGCAGTTACTTTAGAGAAGCTTTCTTT. Protein sequence: CASSYFREAFF.

This chain joins TRBV5-1 and TRBJ2-1; unclear D gene. With 1 base removed from V and 5 bases from J, the gap between germline ends came to 10 bases. The CDR3 is 14 residues long. Germline V gene data show CDR1 as SGHRS and CDR2 as YFSETQ. The DNA of the CDR3 is TGCGCCAGCAGCTTGTGGGCTACTGACAATGAGCAGTTCTTC. Its translation: CASSLWATDNEQFF.

This clonotype appeared a few times. The chain uses TRBV11-2 and TRBJ1-1; 7 bases line up with TRBD1. Germline CDR1 is SGHAT and CDR2 is FQNNGV. The CDR3 is 14 residues long. V shed 4 bases and J 4 bases; nucleotides not matched to a gene: 6. The CDR3 DNA sequence: TGTGCCAGCAGCTATGACAGGGATGCCACTGAAGCTTTCTTT. It specifies CASSYDRDATEAFF.

The V and J genes are TRBV7-2 and TRBJ2-1; no clear D. Germline V CDR1 and CDR2: SGHTA, FQGNSA. The CDR3 is made up of 15 amino acids. Trimming pared 3 bases from V and 3 bases from J, leaving 12 bases between. Here the CDR3 reads CASSLGIGNYNEQFF. CDR3 nucleotides: TGTGCCAGCAGCTTGGGGATAGGGAACTACAATGAGCAGTTCTTC.

The gene calls are TRBV20-1 and TRBJ1-2; TRBD1 is a possible D gene (6 bases). The CDR3 runs to 12 residues. CDR1 is DFQATT and CDR2 is SNEGSKA in the germline V gene (reference sequence). V gave up 6 bases and J gave up 7 bases, with 15 bases separating them. The CDR3 spells CSANRQGSGYTF. DNA of the CDR3: TGCAGTGCAAACCGGCAGGGGTCTGGCTACACCTTC.

The rearrangement uses TRBV11-2 and TRBJ1-2; D call uncertain. Germline V CDR1 and CDR2: SGHAT, FQNNGV. The ends were cut back, 4 bases at V and 4 bases at J, with 13 bases in the middle. The CDR3 has 14 amino acids. The CDR3: CASSSQLGSYGYTF. The DNA of the CDR3 is TGTGCCAGCAGCTCCCAGCTAGGGAGCTATGGCTACACCTTC.

The V gene is TRBV10-3, the J gene TRBJ1-3, with D uncertain. Germline V gene sequence: CDR1 ENHRY, CDR2 SYGVKD. CDR3 size: 14 residues. Trimming cost V 5 bases and J 8 bases, with 16 bases left between them. The CDR3 is CAISSPGLLDTIYF. DNA for the CDR3: TGTGCCATCAGTTCCCCGGGCCTCCTAGACACCATATATTTT.

The V call is TRBV11-3, the J call TRBJ1-2; 9 nucleotides agree with TRBD1. The CDR3 is 16 residues long. The ends lost 5 bases at V and 7 bases at J; junction bases unmatched: 14. In germline, CDR1 is SGHNT, CDR2 YENEEA. The CDR3 here is CASSPKPGTGFRGYTF. For the CDR3, the DNA is TGTGCCAGCAGCCCGAAACCCGGGACAGGGTTCCGTGGCTACACCTTC.

Worth noting for this clonotype: At one end the junction does not follow the germline gene, possibly because of a read error. The rearrangement joins TRBV28 to TRBJ2-2; no firm D call. CDR1 MDHEN and CDR2 SYDVKM come from the germline V gene. The CDR3 is 11 amino acids. The CDR3 DNA sequence: TGTACCAGCAGCCAGTTCGGGGAGCTGTTTTTT. This sequence encodes CTSSQFGELFF.

The rearrangement joins TRBV19 to TRBJ1-4, with D possibly TRBD1 on 5 matching bases. This CDR3 comprises 15 residues. CDR1 is LNHDA, CDR2 SQIVND, per germline (reference sequence). Trimming took off 6 bases at V and 0 bases at J, with 11 bases between the two ends. CDR3 residues: CASRAQGATNEKLFF. The CDR3 bases are TGTGCCAGTAGAGCCCAGGGCGCAACTAATGAAAAACTGTTTTTT.